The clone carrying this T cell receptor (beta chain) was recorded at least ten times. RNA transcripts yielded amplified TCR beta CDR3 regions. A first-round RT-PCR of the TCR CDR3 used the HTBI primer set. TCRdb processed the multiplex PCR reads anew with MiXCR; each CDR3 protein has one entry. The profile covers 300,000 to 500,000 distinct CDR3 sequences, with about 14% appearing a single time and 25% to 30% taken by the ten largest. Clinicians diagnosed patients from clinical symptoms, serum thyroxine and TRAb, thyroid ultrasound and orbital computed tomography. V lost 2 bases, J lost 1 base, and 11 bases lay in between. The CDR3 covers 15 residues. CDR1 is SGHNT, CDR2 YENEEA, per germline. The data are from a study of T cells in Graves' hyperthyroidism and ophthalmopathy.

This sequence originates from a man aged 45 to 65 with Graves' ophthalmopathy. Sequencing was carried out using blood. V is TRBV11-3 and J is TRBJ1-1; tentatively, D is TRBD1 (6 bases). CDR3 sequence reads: CASSLSGTKNTEAFF. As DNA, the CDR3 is TGTGCCAGCAGCTTATCCGGGACAAAGAACACTGAAGCTTTCTTT.